The next 23 T cell receptor beta chains were all read from a single sample in a study of CD8 T cells in ankylosing spondylitis. In TCRdb, the 5' RACE reads were re-called with MiXCR into one record per CDR3 protein. The data show some 140,000 distinct CDR3 sequences, roughly 7.7% seen once. The sample comprised synovial fluid, either unsorted or a sorted T cell fraction (not recorded which). Every receptor here comes from a male donor with ankylosing spondylitis.

This clonotype showed up just a few times. The rearrangement links TRBV5-4 to TRBJ2-5, with a tentative D call TRBD2 (5 bases). Trimming took 5 bases from V and 5 from J, leaving 22 bases between them. CDR1 is SGHNT, CDR2 YYREEE, per germline (reference sequence). The CDR3 covers 16 residues. Here the CDR3 reads CASSMGVAGRGETQYF. In DNA, the CDR3 is TGTGCCAGCAGTATGGGCGTCGCGGGTCGAGGGGAGACCCAGTACTTC.

The chain employs TRBV7-2 and TRBJ1-2; 9 bases line up with TRBD1. CDR1 and CDR2 from the germline V gene are SGHTA and FQGNSA. Trimming cost V 8 bases and J 4 bases; bases outside gene matches: 14. This CDR3 contains 16 residues. The CDR3 protein is CASSPGQGLVSYGYTF. CDR3 nucleotides: TGTGCCAGCTCTCCGGGACAGGGCTTGGTGAGCTATGGCTACACCTTC. Drawing the rest from reference TRBV7-2 and TRBJ1-2, the complete variable domain is GAGVSQSPSNKVTEKGKDVELRCDPISGHTALYWYRQSLGQGLEFLIYFQGNSAPDKSGLPSDRFSAERTGGSVSTLTIQRTQQEDSAVYLCASSPGQGLVSYGYTFGSGTRLTVV.

This chain joins TRBV7-3 and TRBJ2-1; D possibly corresponds to TRBD2 (5 bases). The CDR3 has 13 residues. Germline values: CDR1 SGHTA, CDR2 FQGTGA. V lost 6 bases, J lost 7 bases, and 13 bases lay in between. This CDR3 is CASSLNTGNEQFF. DNA for the CDR3: TGTGCCAGCAGTCTTAATACGGGGAATGAGCAGTTCTTC.

This clonotype appeared a few times. This rearrangement joins TRBV7-2 to TRBJ1-1, with no clear D. The V and J ends lost 6 bases and 5 bases respectively, with 10 bases between them. The germline V gene encodes CDR1 SGHTA and CDR2 FQGNSA. This CDR3 spans 12 amino acids. The CDR3 is CASSLLRTEAFF. CDR3 sequence (DNA): TGTGCCAGCAGTTTGTTAAGGACTGAAGCTTTCTTT.

This clonotype was seen at least ten times. V is TRBV5-4 and J is TRBJ2-3; D is unresolved. V was clipped by 1 base and J by 0 bases, with 9 bases between them. This CDR3 spans 15 amino acids. Per germline, CDR1 SGHNT and CDR2 YYREEE (reference sequence). CDR3 protein: CASSLRSSSTDTQYF. CDR3 in DNA: TGTGCCAGCAGCTTGCGGTCTTCCAGCACAGATACGCAGTATTTT.

V usage is TRBV7-6 and J usage is TRBJ1-6, with D perhaps TRBD1 (5 bases). Germline V gene data show CDR1 as SGHVS and CDR2 as FNYEAQ. The CDR3 spans 15 residues. Trimming removed 4 bases at V and 9 bases at J, with 16 bases between. This CDR3 reads CASSSAGRGSSPLHF. CDR3 DNA: TGTGCCAGCAGCTCAGCCGGGCGGGGCTCTTCACCCCTCCACTTT.

This clonotype was seen a few times. The chain has TRBV28 and TRBJ2-1; 9 positions match TRBD2. V gave up 3 bases and J gave up 4 bases; unmatched junction bases: 4. The CDR3 is 15 amino acids. Looked up from germline, CDR1 is MDHEN and CDR2 is SYDVKM. The CDR3 loop is CASSFVGLAYNEQFF. The CDR3 nucleotides read TGTGCCAGCAGTTTTGTAGGACTAGCGTACAATGAGCAGTTCTTC.

This clonotype was counted ten times or more. This chain uses TRBV7-2 with TRBJ1-2; D gene uncertain. This CDR3 is 12 amino acids long. The V and J ends lost 2 bases and 8 bases respectively, with 9 bases between them. The germline V gene encodes CDR1 SGHTA and CDR2 FQGNSA. CDR3 sequence (DNA): TGTGCCAGCAGCTTACCGTGGAGGGGCTACACCTTC. Its protein is CASSLPWRGYTF.

This clonotype was counted ten times or more. The V and J genes are TRBV9 and TRBJ2-1; 10 nucleotides align to TRBD1. CDR1 and CDR2 from the germline V gene are SGDLS and YYNGEE. V shed 5 bases and J 4 bases; nucleotides not matched to a gene: 6. This CDR3 contains 15 residues. CDR3 in DNA: TGTGCCAGCAGTCCGGGACAGGGGCGATACAATGAGCAGTTCTTC. This gives the protein CASSPGQGRYNEQFF. Based on the CDR3 plus reference TRBV9 and TRBJ2-1, the full variable domain is DSGVTQTPKHLITATGQRVTLRCSPRSGDLSVYWYQQSLDQGLQFLIQYYNGEERAKGNILERFSAQQFPDLHSELNLSSLELGDSALYFCASSPGQGRYNEQFFGPGTRLTVL.

This clonotype was recorded a few times. The rearrangement links TRBV20-1 to TRBJ2-7; 12 positions agree with TRBD2. The V gene's germline CDR1 is DFQATT and CDR2 SNEGSKA (reference sequence). CDR3 size: 15 residues. J gave up 4 bases and V 3 bases, and 7 bases lay outside the gene matches. CDR3 sequence: CSASPPSGRDYEQYF. As DNA, the CDR3 is TGCAGTGCTAGCCCTCCTAGCGGGAGGGATTACGAGCAGTACTTC.

Many counts were recorded for this clonotype. The chain couples TRBV7-2 to TRBJ2-1; the match to TRBD2 covers 14 bases. Losses at the gene ends were 5 bases for V and 8 bases for J; bases not matched to a gene: 5. The length of the CDR3 is 15 residues. Germline V gene lookup returns CDR1 SGHTA and CDR2 FQGNSA. The CDR3 is CASSRTSGRTHEQFF. DNA of the CDR3: TGTGCCAGCAGCCGGACTAGCGGGAGGACCCATGAGCAGTTCTTC. Looking up the rest from reference TRBV7-2 and TRBJ2-1 gives the full variable domain: GAGVSQSPSNKVTEKGKDVELRCDPISGHTALYWYRQSLGQGLEFLIYFQGNSAPDKSGLPSDRFSAERTGGSVSTLTIQRTQQEDSAVYLCASSRTSGRTHEQFFGPGTRLTVL.

This clonotype appeared many times. V is TRBV20-1 and J is TRBJ2-3; 10 nucleotides match TRBD2. Germline V lookup: CDR1 DFQATT, CDR2 SNEGSKA (reference sequence). This CDR3 has 14 amino acids. V lost 2 bases and J lost 4; bases outside the gene matches: 3. CDR3 in DNA: TGCAGTGCTAGACTAGCGGGAGCCGCAGATACGCAGTATTTT. This codes for CSARLAGAADTQYF.

This clonotype was seen many times. The V and J genes are TRBV6-5 and TRBJ1-2, with D uncertain. V gave up 5 bases and J gave up 8 bases, with 18 bases separating them. The CDR3 runs to 14 residues. Germline CDR1 MNHEY, CDR2 SVGAGI. CDR3 sequence: CASSPRERRLGYTF. CDR3 nucleotides: TGTGCCAGCAGTCCACGAGAGAGGAGGCTAGGCTACACCTTC.

Only a few counts were recorded for this clonotype. The chain joins TRBV11-2 to TRBJ1-1, with D unresolved. Trimming removed 6 bases at V and 1 base at J, with 9 bases between. Germline V lookup: CDR1 SGHAT, CDR2 FQNNGV. The CDR3 runs to 13 residues. The CDR3 nucleotides read TGTGCCAGCAGGATTATCCCGAACACTGAAGCTTTCTTT. Its protein is CASRIIPNTEAFF.

Many counts were recorded for this clonotype. V is TRBV11-2 and J is TRBJ2-5, with D possibly TRBD1 on 6 matching bases. Germline CDR1 SGHAT, CDR2 FQNNGV. This CDR3 spans 15 amino acids. Trimming removed 7 bases from V and 1 base from J, with 16 bases in between. CDR3 in DNA: TGTGCCAGCAACCTCTTAGGACAGTTCCAAGAGACCCAGTACTTC. Its protein product is CASNLLGQFQETQYF.

This clonotype showed up many times. One junction end disagrees with the germline gene, perhaps due to a read error. This chain joins TRBV28 and TRBJ2-3; 7 bases align to TRBD2. Germline values: CDR1 MDHEN, CDR2 SYDVKM. The CDR3 spans 16 residues. CDR3 DNA: TGTGCCAGCACTTTAAGGCGCGGGAGCATCGCAGATACGCAGTATTTT. Translating it yields CASTLRRGSIADTQYF.

This clonotype rates as medium-sized. The CDR3 DNA follows: TGCGCCAGCAGCTTGGATGGGACAGGGGTCGGCTACACCTTC. It translates to CASSLDGTGVGYTF. The V gene is TRBV5-1, the J gene TRBJ1-2; 10 nucleotides match TRBD1. CDR3 size: 14 residues. The germline V gene encodes CDR1 SGHRS and CDR2 YFSETQ. The V gene end was trimmed by 0 bases and the J gene end by 8 bases; junction bases not matched to a gene: 4.

This clonotype was seen repeatedly, ten times or more. J is TRBJ2-2 and V is TRBV6-2 or TRBV6-3; D is unresolved. The CDR3 is 13 amino acids. CDR1 is MNHEY, CDR2 SVGEGT, per germline. The V end was cut by 5 bases, the J end by 1 base, with 5 bases between. The CDR3 DNA is TGTGCCAGCAGTCTTATGAACACCGGGGAGCTGTTTTTT. Amino acids: CASSLMNTGELFF.

This sequence joins TRBV5-1 and TRBJ2-1, with TRBD1 matching 9 bases. CDR1 and CDR2 (germline): SGHRS, YFSETQ. The CDR3 has 14 amino acids. V dropped 5 bases and J dropped 5; count of bases not matched to a gene: 5. The chain's CDR3 is CASRPDRGNNEQFF. DNA for the CDR3: TGCGCCAGCAGGCCGGACAGGGGAAACAATGAGCAGTTCTTC.

By sample fraction, this clonotype is medium-sized (0.01 to 0.1%). This chain connects TRBV20-1 to TRBJ2-7; D ambiguous. CDR3 length: 12 residues. Per the germline V gene, CDR1 is DFQATT and CDR2 is SNEGSKA (reference sequence). V shed 3 bases and J shed 0 bases, with 6 bases lying between them. The CDR3 protein is CSARLGSYEQYF. As DNA, the CDR3 is TGCAGTGCTAGGCTCGGCTCCTACGAGCAGTACTTC.

The chain employs TRBV6-1 and TRBJ1-2; D is unresolved. This CDR3 spans 13 amino acids. The germline gives CDR1 MNHNS, CDR2 SASEGT. Trimming took off 1 base at V and 7 bases at J, with 10 bases between the two ends. The CDR3 region is CASSEGPWGGYTF. CDR3 DNA: TGTGCCAGCAGTGAAGGCCCCTGGGGTGGCTACACCTTC.

This clonotype occurred many times. The J gene is TRBJ2-3, the V gene TRBV6-2 or TRBV6-3; D possibly matches TRBD1 or TRBD2 (5 bases each). The CDR3 covers 14 residues. V was shortened by 9 bases and J by 3 bases, with 16 bases between the two germline ends. Per germline, CDR1 MNHEY and CDR2 SVGEGT. CDR3 amino acids: CASRGAGRTDTQYF. The CDR3 nucleotides read TGTGCCAGTCGGGGCGCAGGGAGAACAGATACGCAGTATTTT.

The sample holds many counts of this clonotype. The V call is TRBV6-5, the J call TRBJ2-2, with D perhaps given as TRBD1 or TRBD2 (6 bases each). The V gene lost 4 bases and the J gene lost 3 bases, with 24 bases spanning the gap. The CDR3 has 19 residues. The germline V gene has CDR1 MNHEY and CDR2 SVGAGI. The DNA of the CDR3 is TGTGCCAGCAGTTCAGATTCATTCGAGGGGGAGGAACACACCGGGGAGCTGTTTTTT. Amino acids: CASSSDSFEGEEHTGELFF.